This TCR beta chain was obtained from a study of beta chain features in type 1 diabetes. General study points: In comparison with healthy donors, patients had naive, central memory and Treg TCRB repertoires that appeared more similar. Shortening of TCRB CDR3s, moderate but significant, appeared in all four CD4+ subsets of Type 1 diabetes patients.

In regard to this clone: Antigen unknown.

The entirety of the isolated RNA underwent reverse transcription, so expressed TCRB transcripts were sequenced. The assay was immunoSEQ multiplex PCR, and TCRdb's table has in-frame clones only and misses some. The sample has 550,000 to 850,000 clones; roughly an eighth are singletons. CDR3 length: 13 amino acids. Germline CDR1 MNHNS, CDR2 SASEGT. Trimming removed 2 bases from V and 13 bases from J, with 16 bases in between. Material for sequencing was naive CD4+ T cells from blood. The sequence derives from a young man with type 1 diabetes. The chain combines TRBV6-1 with TRBJ2-3; D might be TRBD1 (6 bases). The CDR3 nucleotides read TGTGCCAGCAGTGAAATCCTGGGACAAAGGAAGTATTTT. Protein: CASSEILGQRKYF.